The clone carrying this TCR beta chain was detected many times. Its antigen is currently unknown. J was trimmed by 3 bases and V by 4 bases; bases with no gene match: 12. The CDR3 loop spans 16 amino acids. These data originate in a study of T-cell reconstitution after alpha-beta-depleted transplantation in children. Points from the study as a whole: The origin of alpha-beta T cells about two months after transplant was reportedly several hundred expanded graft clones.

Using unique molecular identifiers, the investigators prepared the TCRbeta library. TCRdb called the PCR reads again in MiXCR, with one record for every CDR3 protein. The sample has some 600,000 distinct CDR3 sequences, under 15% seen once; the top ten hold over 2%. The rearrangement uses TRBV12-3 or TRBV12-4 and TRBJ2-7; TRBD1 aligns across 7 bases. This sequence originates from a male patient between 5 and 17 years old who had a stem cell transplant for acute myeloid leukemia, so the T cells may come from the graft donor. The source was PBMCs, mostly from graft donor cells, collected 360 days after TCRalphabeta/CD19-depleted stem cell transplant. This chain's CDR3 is CASSSVVEDRYYEQYF. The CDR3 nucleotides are TGTGCCAGCAGTTCGGTGGTGGAGGACAGGTACTACGAGCAGTACTTC.